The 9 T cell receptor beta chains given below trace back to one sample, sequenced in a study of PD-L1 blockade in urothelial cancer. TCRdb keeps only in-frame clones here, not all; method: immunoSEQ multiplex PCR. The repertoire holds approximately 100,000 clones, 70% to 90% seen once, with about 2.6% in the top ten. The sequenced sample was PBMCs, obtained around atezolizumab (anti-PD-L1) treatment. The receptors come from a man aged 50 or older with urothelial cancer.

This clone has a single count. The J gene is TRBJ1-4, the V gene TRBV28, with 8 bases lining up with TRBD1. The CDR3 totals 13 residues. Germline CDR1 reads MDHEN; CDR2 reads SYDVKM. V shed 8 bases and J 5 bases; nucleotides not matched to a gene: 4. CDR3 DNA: TGTGCCAGCTATAGGGACAGGAATGAAAAACTGTTTTTT. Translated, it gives CASYRDRNEKLFF. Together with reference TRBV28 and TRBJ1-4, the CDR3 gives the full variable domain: DVKVTQSSRYLVKRTGEKVFLECVQDMDHENMFWYRQDPGLGLRLIYFSYDVKMKEKGDIPEGYSVSREKKERFSLILESASTNQTSMYLCASYRDRNEKLFFGSGTQLSVL.

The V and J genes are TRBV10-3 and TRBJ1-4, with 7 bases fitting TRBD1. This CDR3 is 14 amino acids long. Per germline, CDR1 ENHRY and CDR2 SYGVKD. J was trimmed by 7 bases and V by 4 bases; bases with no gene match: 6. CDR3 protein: CAISGRDRGEKLFF. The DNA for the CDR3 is TGTGCCATCAGTGGCCGGGACAGAGGTGAAAAACTGTTTTTT.

The CDR3 sequence: CASSARLLNNSPLHF. The CDR3 DNA reads as TGTGCCAGCAGCGCGAGGCTGCTAAATAATTCACCCCTCCACTTT. This rearrangement joins TRBV9 to TRBJ1-6; D unresolved. Trimming stripped 3 bases from V and 5 bases from J, with 12 bases between. Looked up from germline, CDR1 is SGDLS and CDR2 is YYNGEE. The CDR3 is 15 residues long.

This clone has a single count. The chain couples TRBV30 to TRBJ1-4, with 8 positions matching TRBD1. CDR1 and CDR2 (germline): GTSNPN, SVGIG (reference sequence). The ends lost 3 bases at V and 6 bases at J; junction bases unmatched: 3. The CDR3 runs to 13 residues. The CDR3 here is CAWSRTGYEKLFF. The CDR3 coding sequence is TGTGCCTGGAGCAGGACAGGGTATGAAAAACTGTTTTTT.

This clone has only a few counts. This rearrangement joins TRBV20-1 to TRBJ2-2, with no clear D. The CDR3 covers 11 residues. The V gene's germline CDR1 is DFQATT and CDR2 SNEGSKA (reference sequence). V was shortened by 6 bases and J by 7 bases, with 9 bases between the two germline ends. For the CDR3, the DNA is TGCAGTGCACAGCACCGCGGGGAGCTGTTTTTT. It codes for CSAQHRGELFF.

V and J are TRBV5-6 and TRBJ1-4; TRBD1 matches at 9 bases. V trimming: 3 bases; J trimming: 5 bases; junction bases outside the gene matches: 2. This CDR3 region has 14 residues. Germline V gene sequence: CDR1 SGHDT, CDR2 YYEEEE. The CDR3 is CASSYGQGNEKLFF. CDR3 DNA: TGTGCCAGCAGCTACGGACAGGGGAATGAAAAACTGTTTTTT. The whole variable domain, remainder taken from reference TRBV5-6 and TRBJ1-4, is DAGVTQSPTHLIKTRGQQVTLRCSPKSGHDTVSWYQQALGQGPQFIFQYYEEEERQRGNFPDRFSGHQFPNYSSELNVNALLLGDSALYLCASSYGQGNEKLFFGSGTQLSVL.

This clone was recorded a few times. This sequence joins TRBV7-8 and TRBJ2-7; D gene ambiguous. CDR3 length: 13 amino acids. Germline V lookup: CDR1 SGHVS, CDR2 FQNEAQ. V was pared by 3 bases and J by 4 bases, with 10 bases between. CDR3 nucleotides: TGTGCCAGCAGCTTGTACAGAAATTACGAGCAGTACTTC. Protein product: CASSLYRNYEQYF.

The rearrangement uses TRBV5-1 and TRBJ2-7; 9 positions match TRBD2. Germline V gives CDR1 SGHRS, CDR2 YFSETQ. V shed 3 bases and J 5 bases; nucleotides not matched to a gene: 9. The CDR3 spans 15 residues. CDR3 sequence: CASSYYGGRVNEQYF. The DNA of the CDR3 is TGCGCCAGCAGCTATTATGGCGGGAGGGTCAACGAGCAGTACTTC.

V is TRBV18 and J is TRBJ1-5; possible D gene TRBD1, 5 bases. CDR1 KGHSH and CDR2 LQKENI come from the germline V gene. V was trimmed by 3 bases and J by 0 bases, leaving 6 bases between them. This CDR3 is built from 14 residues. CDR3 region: CASSPTASNQPQHF. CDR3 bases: TGTGCCAGCTCACCGACAGCTAGCAATCAGCCCCAGCATTTT. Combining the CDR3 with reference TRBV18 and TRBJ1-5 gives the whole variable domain NAGVMQNPRHLVRRRGQEARLRCSPMKGHSHVYWYRQLPEEGLKFMVYLQKENIIDESGMPKERFSAEFPKEGPSILRIQQVVRGDSAAYFCASSPTASNQPQHFGDGTRLSIL.